Listed here are 20 T cell receptor beta chains from one sample, sequenced in a study of technical replicates of blood from a handful of donors. Here immunoSEQ multiplex PCR was the method, and the copy in TCRdb shows in-frame clones only, minus some. Of some 60,000 clones in the sample, approximately 94% were seen once. The material sequenced was PBMCs. The receptors were sampled from a human donor in good health. Some clones in this sample may be carry-over from other donors' samples.

This chain uses TRBV11-2 with TRBJ2-7; 14 bases line up with TRBD2. The CDR3 covers 17 residues. Trimming cost V 1 base and J 3 bases; bases outside gene matches: 5. CDR1 and CDR2 (germline): SGHAT, FQNNGV. The CDR3 nucleotides read TGTGCCAGCAGCTTAGTTGGCGGGACTAGCGGGAGCTACGAGCAGTACTTC. Translation gives CASSLVGGTSGSYEQYF.

The rearrangement joins TRBV5-1 to TRBJ2-5; 11 bases align to TRBD2. The V gene's germline CDR1 is SGHRS and CDR2 YFSETQ. Trimming cost V 4 bases and J 0 bases; bases outside gene matches: 8. This CDR3 has 17 amino acids. In nucleotides, the CDR3 is TGCGCCAGCAGCGCTCATCTAGCGGGGGGTTACCAAGAGACCCAGTACTTC. Its translation is CASSAHLAGGYQETQYF.

J is TRBJ2-7 and V is TRBV5-1; the D gene is possibly TRBD2 (6 bases). The ends were cut back, 4 bases at V and 2 bases at J, with 16 bases in the middle. The CDR3 has 15 amino acids. From germline, CDR1 is SGHRS and CDR2 YFSETQ. CDR3 DNA sequence: TGCGCCAGCAGCGCGGCCGGGACTTCTACCTACGAGCAGTACTTC. Its translation: CASSAAGTSTYEQYF.

In its sample, this clone was seen once. The chain carries TRBV2 and TRBJ1-5; D is possibly TRBD1 (6 bases). V shed 6 bases and J shed 2 bases, with 11 bases lying between them. Looked up from germline, CDR1 is SNHLY and CDR2 is FYNNEI. This CDR3 is 14 amino acids long. The CDR3 nucleotides are TGTGCCAGCAGCCCTGGACAGCGCAATCAGCCCCAGCATTTT. It translates to CASSPGQRNQPQHF.

The CDR3 is CASSLLGEGGYNEQFF. Here the CDR3 DNA reads TGTGCCAGCAGCTTACTCGGGGAAGGCGGATACAATGAGCAGTTCTTC. The chain couples TRBV7-2 to TRBJ2-1; tentatively, D is TRBD2 (5 bases). The CDR3 spans 16 residues. Germline CDR1 is SGHTA and CDR2 is FQGNSA. Trimming pared 2 bases from V and 4 bases from J, leaving 15 bases between.

The chain combines TRBV5-1 with TRBJ1-2, with TRBD1 matching 10 bases. Germline values: CDR1 SGHRS, CDR2 YFSETQ. With V trimmed by 4 bases and J by 13 bases, 7 bases remained unmatched. The CDR3 runs to 12 residues. The chain's CDR3 is CASSQRQGAPTF. In DNA, the CDR3 is TGCGCCAGCAGCCAAAGACAGGGGGCCCCCACCTTC.

The table lists this clone with a count of one. The chain carries TRBV7-3 and TRBJ2-5; 10 bases fit TRBD2. Germline CDR1 and CDR2: SGHTA and FQGTGA. The CDR3 loop spans 15 amino acids. V gave up 5 bases and J gave up 3 bases; unmatched junction bases: 6. DNA for the CDR3: TGTGCCAGCAGCCCGCAAAGCGGGAGGGAAGAGACCCAGTACTTC. Translation gives CASSPQSGREETQYF.

The genes are TRBV7-2 and TRBJ2-2, with D possibly TRBD1 on 5 matching bases. Per germline, CDR1 SGHTA and CDR2 FQGNSA. This CDR3 region has 14 residues. Trimming pared 5 bases from V and 4 bases from J, leaving 11 bases between. CDR3 sequence (DNA): TGTGCCAGCAGCAGACAGAGGAGCACCGGGGAGCTGTTTTTT. This sequence encodes CASSRQRSTGELFF.

The chain recombines TRBV9 with TRBJ2-3, with D unresolved. This CDR3 is built from 10 residues. V was trimmed by 6 bases and J by 4 bases, leaving 3 bases between them. Germline loops: CDR1 SGDLS, CDR2 YYNGEE. The CDR3 region is CASNSDTQYF. DNA of the CDR3: TGTGCCAGCAACTCAGATACGCAGTATTTT.

This chain uses TRBV4-3 with TRBJ1-3; 8 nucleotides align to TRBD1. The CDR3 extends over 18 amino acids. V trimming: 4 bases; J trimming: 7 bases; junction bases outside the gene matches: 18. The germline V gene encodes CDR1 LGHNA and CDR2 YSLEER. In DNA form, the CDR3 reads TGCGCCAGCAGCCTAGATCCCATTGGGACAGGCAGGAGGAACACCATATATTTT. Translation gives CASSLDPIGTGRRNTIYF.

The V gene is TRBV5-6, the J gene TRBJ2-3; a possible D gene is TRBD2 (6 bases). Deletions cut 0 bases from V and 3 bases from J, with 11 bases between. CDR1 and CDR2 from the germline V gene are SGHDT and YYEEEE. This CDR3 spans 15 amino acids. This chain's CDR3 is CASSLGLVRTDTQYF. CDR3 DNA: TGTGCCAGCAGCTTGGGACTAGTTAGGACAGATACGCAGTATTTT.

The chain links TRBV6-6 to TRBJ2-3; D unclear. Trimming pared 5 bases from V and 8 bases from J, leaving 14 bases between. This CDR3 has 13 amino acids. Germline V gene lookup returns CDR1 MNHNY and CDR2 SVGAGI (reference sequence). The CDR3 sequence: CASSPESRGTQYF. CDR3 bases: TGTGCCAGCAGTCCAGAGTCCCGCGGTACGCAGTATTTT.

The chain uses TRBV6-1 and TRBJ2-7; D not resolved. V gave up 7 bases and J gave up 6 bases, with 22 bases separating them. Per germline, CDR1 MNHNS and CDR2 SASEGT. There are 15 residues in the CDR3. For the CDR3, the DNA is TGTGCCAGCATAAAGCCCTCTTTAACTGTTATCGAGCAGTACTTC. It translates to CASIKPSLTVIEQYF.

This clone was detected a few times. The chain recombines TRBV7-9 with TRBJ2-1, with 12 bases identical to TRBD2. Trimming took 5 bases from V and 0 from J; bases not matched to a gene: 8. Germline V gene lookup returns CDR1 SEHNR and CDR2 FQNEAQ (reference sequence). The CDR3 covers 18 residues. As DNA, the CDR3 is TGTGCCAGCAGCACCGGGACTAGCGGGCGAAACTCCTACAATGAGCAGTTCTTC. This encodes CASSTGTSGRNSYNEQFF.

V is TRBV7-2 and J is TRBJ2-5, with 12 nucleotides matching TRBD2. The V segment lost 2 bases and the J segment 7 bases; nucleotides outside the gene matches: 11. This CDR3 is built from 17 residues. From germline, CDR1 is SGHTA and CDR2 FQGNSA. Here the CDR3 DNA reads TGTGCCAGCAGCTTAAGTAGGGCTAGCGGGGGGGAAAGGACCCAGTACTTC. Its translation: CASSLSRASGGERTQYF.

This clone was picked up one time. CDR3 in DNA: TGTGCCAGCAGAATCACCCGGGGGGCCTACGAGCAGTACTTC. Amino acid sequence: CASRITRGAYEQYF. The genes are TRBV6-1 and TRBJ2-7; 7 bases are shared with TRBD2. Germline V lookup: CDR1 MNHNS, CDR2 SASEGT. Losses at the gene ends were 6 bases for V and 2 bases for J; bases not matched to a gene: 7. This CDR3 region has 14 residues.

This chain uses TRBV2 with TRBJ2-7; 8 bases fit TRBD1. The trim removed 0 bases at V and 5 bases at J, leaving 3 bases unmatched. Germline V gene lookup returns CDR1 SNHLY and CDR2 FYNNEI. The CDR3 is 14 amino acids. This CDR3 reads CASSEAGQGDEQYF. The CDR3 nucleotides are TGTGCCAGCAGTGAAGCTGGACAGGGCGACGAGCAGTACTTC.

The chain combines TRBV30 with TRBJ1-6; D is uncertain. Trimming cost V 1 base and J 0 bases, with 10 bases left between them. CDR3 length: 16 residues. Per germline, CDR1 GTSNPN and CDR2 SVGIG (reference sequence). The CDR3 DNA follows: TGTGCCTGGAGTGACCGGGATTTCTCCTATAATTCACCCCTCCACTTT. Translating it yields CAWSDRDFSYNSPLHF.

This sequence joins TRBV7-2 and TRBJ2-7; 7 bases are shared with TRBD1. This CDR3 region has 17 residues. The germline CDR1 and CDR2 sequences are SGHTA and FQGNSA. After removal of 4 bases from V and 6 bases from J, the junction contained 18 bases not matched to a gene. CDR3 nucleotides: TGTGCCAGCAGCTACCTCCCGGGTGGCAGGGGACAGAGCGAGCAGTACTTC. Translation: CASSYLPGGRGQSEQYF.

This clone was counted a single time. The chain joins TRBV7-3 to TRBJ1-1; D remains ambiguous. This CDR3 is built from 15 residues. The V gene's germline CDR1 is SGHTA and CDR2 FQGTGA. The ends were cut back, 5 bases at V and 5 bases at J, with 18 bases in the middle. CDR3 in amino acids: CASSRNPIGNTEAFF. The CDR3 coding sequence is TGTGCCAGCAGCCGAAACCCCATCGGGAATACTGAAGCTTTCTTT.